This T cell receptor beta chain was documented in a study of T cells in localized non-small cell lung cancer. General study results and limits: There was an association of higher blood T cell density with longer overall survival.

A remark on this clone: What it recognizes is unknown.

TCRdb keeps only in-frame clones here, not all; method: immunoSEQ multiplex PCR. The table has under 35,000 clones, around 90% seen once; the top ten hold about 28%. The sequencing here drew on peripheral blood, taken before any cancer treatment. The TCR comes from a female donor aged 60 or older with stage I lung adenocarcinoma.

The CDR3 DNA sequence: TGTGCCAGCCGTTTCCAGTACTCTTCTGGAAACACCATATATTTT. Its translation is CASRFQYSSGNTIYF. This sequence joins TRBV2 and TRBJ1-3; D is unresolved. The CDR3 has 15 residues. Trimming left V 8 bases short and J 1 base short, with 15 bases between. Germline CDR1 reads SNHLY; CDR2 reads FYNNEI. Complete variable domain (other parts from reference TRBV2 and TRBJ1-3): EPEVTQTPSHQVTQMGQEVILRCVPISNHLYFYWYRQILGQKVEFLVSFYNNEISEKSEIFDDQFSVERPDGSNFTLKIRSTKLEDSAMYFCASRFQYSSGNTIYFGEGSWLTVV.